These 5 T cell receptor beta chains were all obtained from the same sample, sequenced in a study of molecular identifiers for immune sequencing clone quantification (dated by TCRdb to the late 2010s). Library creation used PCR. The data were produced on an Illumina HiSeq 4000. TCRdb reprocessing: public reads trimmed at Q25 with fastp, clones called with MiXCR, in-frame beta chains kept. Duplicate CDR3 protein sequences are folded into a single record with the most common DNA and genes. This sample gives roughly 320,000 distinct CDR3 sequences in total; about a fifth of them show up just once. The ten largest make up 0.81% of the sample. The sample consisted of naive CD8+ T cells from blood, with Jurkat cell RNA spiked in. According to the study, the label for this sample's cell subset or site signals: FACS-sorted CD8+CD4-CCR7+CD45RA+ naive T cells. These TCRs come from a human donor in good health. Some libraries in this study had Jurkat cell RNA spiked in.

Worth noting for this clonotype: A much larger clone sits a single nucleotide away, making a read error possible. The chain links TRBV5-4 to TRBJ2-7; D gene unclear. From germline, CDR1 is SGHNT and CDR2 YYREEE (reference sequence). This CDR3 spans 14 amino acids. CDR3 bases: TGTGCCGGCAGCTTGGGCATAGCACCCTACGAGCAGTACTTC. Translated: CAGSLGIAPYEQYF.

The chain has TRBV11-2 and TRBJ2-1; D is undetermined. Germline-derived CDR1 and CDR2 are SGHAT and FQNNGV. V shed 3 bases and J shed 8 bases, with 8 bases lying between them. This CDR3 comprises 12 residues. This CDR3 is CASSFTLYEQFF. The CDR3 region has the DNA TGTGCCAGCAGCTTCACACTCTATGAGCAGTTCTTC.

Only a few counts were recorded for this clonotype. This chain joins TRBV27 and TRBJ2-1; 7 positions match TRBD2. In germline, CDR1 is MNHEY, CDR2 SMNVEV (reference sequence). The CDR3 has 14 residues. Germline trimming cut 3 bases from V and 4 bases from J; bases unmatched to any gene: 3. Here the CDR3 DNA reads TGTGCCAGCAGTTTGTACGGGGGGTACAATGAGCAGTTCTTC. Its protein product is CASSLYGGYNEQFF.

There are many counts of this clonotype. V is TRBV4-3 and J is TRBJ1-1; 9 positions agree with TRBD1. CDR3 length equals 14 residues. Germline V gives CDR1 LGHNA, CDR2 YSLEER. V shed 3 bases and J 7 bases; nucleotides not matched to a gene: 6. Written as DNA, the CDR3 is TGCGCCAGCAGCCAGACGACAGGGGGGGGTGAAGCTTTCTTT. It encodes CASSQTTGGGEAFF.

A remark on this clonotype: A much larger clonotype is one base distant, so this may be a read error. V and J are TRBV5-4 and TRBJ1-1; 9 bases agree with TRBD1. Germline loops: CDR1 SGHNT, CDR2 YYREEE (reference sequence). The CDR3 is 17 amino acids. CDR3 amino acids: CAGSLVLGTGMNTEAFF. Here the CDR3 DNA reads TGTGCCGGCAGCTTGGTTTTAGGGACAGGGATGAACACTGAAGCTTTCTTT.